The entry below gives a single T cell receptor beta chain sequence along with its context. The data belong to a study of T-cell memory formation after mild COVID-19. TCRdb processed the 5' RACE reads anew with MiXCR; each CDR3 protein has one entry. The sample has 580,000 or so distinct CDR3 sequences, roughly 17% seen once; the top ten hold roughly 7.7%. The sequenced sample was PBMCs or a T cell subset sorted from them (not recorded which). The sequence was obtained from an adult woman who had mild COVID-19 (a few samples of this study predate the infection). Cell type and time point are not known.

In DNA, the CDR3 is TGTGCCAGCAGTTTTAGGGTGGGTCTGGACAATGAGCAGTTCTTC. This encodes CASSFRVGLDNEQFF. V usage is TRBV12-3 or TRBV12-4 and J usage is TRBJ2-1, with D unclear. The ends were cut back, 3 bases at V and 5 bases at J, with 14 bases in the middle. The CDR3 is 15 residues long.